The present T cell receptor (beta chain) was sequenced within a study of cytomegalovirus exposure and HLA in healthy donors. Amplification used 60 Vbeta primers and 13 Jbeta primers. Profiling relied on immunoSEQ multiplex PCR, and the TCRdb table lists in-frame clones only, not all of them. The profile shows about 160,000 clones, roughly 83% of them singletons. For the donor in question, CMV serostatus went unrecorded. Findings and caveats of the study: The HLA-A and HLA-B alleles of most subjects were reportedly predicted accurately from TCR beta sequences.

About this clone itself: Its antigen is undetermined.

Sequencing was done on a sample of PBMCs. The receptor was isolated from a human donor in good health.

CDR3 sequence (DNA): TGTGCCAGCAGGAAGGGGTCGCAAGAGACCCAGTACTTC. Translated, it gives CASRKGSQETQYF. The chain is built from TRBV6-6 and TRBJ2-5; tentatively, D is TRBD1 (5 bases). Per germline, CDR1 MNHNY and CDR2 SVGAGI (reference sequence). The CDR3 covers 13 residues. V lost 6 bases and J lost 2, with 10 bases in between.